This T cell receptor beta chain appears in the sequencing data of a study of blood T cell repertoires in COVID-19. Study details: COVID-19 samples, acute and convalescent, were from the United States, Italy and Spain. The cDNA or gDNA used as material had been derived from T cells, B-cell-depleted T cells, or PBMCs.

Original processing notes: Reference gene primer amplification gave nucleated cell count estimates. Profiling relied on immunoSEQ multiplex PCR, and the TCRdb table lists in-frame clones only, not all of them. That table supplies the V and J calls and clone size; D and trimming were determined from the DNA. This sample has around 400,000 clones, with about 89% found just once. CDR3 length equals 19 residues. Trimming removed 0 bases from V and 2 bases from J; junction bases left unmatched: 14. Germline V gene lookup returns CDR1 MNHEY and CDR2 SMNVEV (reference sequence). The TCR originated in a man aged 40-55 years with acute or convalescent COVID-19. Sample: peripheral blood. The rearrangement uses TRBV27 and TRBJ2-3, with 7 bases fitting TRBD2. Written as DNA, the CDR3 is TGTGCCAGCAGTTTATCGGAGCCACTAGCGCCAACAACCACAGATACGCAGTATTTT. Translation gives CASSLSEPLAPTTTDTQYF.